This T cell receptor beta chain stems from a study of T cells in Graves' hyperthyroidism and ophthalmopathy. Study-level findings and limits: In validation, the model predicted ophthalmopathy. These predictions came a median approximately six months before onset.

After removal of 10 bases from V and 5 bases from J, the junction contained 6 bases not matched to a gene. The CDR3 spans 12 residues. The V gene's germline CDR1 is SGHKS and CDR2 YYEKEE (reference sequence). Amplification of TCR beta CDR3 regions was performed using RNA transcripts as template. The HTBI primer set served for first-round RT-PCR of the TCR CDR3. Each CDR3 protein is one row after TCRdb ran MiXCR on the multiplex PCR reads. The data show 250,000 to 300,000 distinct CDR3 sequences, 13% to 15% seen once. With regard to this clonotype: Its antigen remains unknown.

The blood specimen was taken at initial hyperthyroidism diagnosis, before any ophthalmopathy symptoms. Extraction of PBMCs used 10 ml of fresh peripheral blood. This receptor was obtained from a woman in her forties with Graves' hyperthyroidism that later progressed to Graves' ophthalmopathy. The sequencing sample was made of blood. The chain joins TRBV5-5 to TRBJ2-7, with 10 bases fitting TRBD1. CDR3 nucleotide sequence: TGTGCCCCCCACGGGACAGGGGACGAGCAGTACTTC. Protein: CAPHGTGDEQYF.